This T cell receptor beta chain was sequenced during a study of blood T cell repertoires in COVID-19. Study summary: The United States, Italy and Spain were the sources of the acute and convalescent COVID-19 samples. T cells, B-cell-depleted T cells, or PBMCs supplied cDNA or gDNA.

V shed 3 bases and J shed 8 bases, with 13 bases lying between them. Germline V gene lookup returns CDR1 LNHDA and CDR2 SQIVND (reference sequence). The CDR3 loop spans 14 amino acids. Original processing notes: Researchers report that nucleated cell counts were estimated from reference gene primer amplification. TCRdb keeps only in-frame clones here, not all; method: immunoSEQ multiplex PCR. The V and J calls and clone size are taken from that table; D and trimming were inferred from the DNA. This sample has 140,000 or so clones, with around nine tenths found just once. Sequenced input: peripheral blood. This TCR was recovered from a human donor in a cohort sampled during active COVID-19. This chain connects TRBV19 to TRBJ1-4, with a possible D match to TRBD1 (5 bases). CDR3 amino acids: CASSIGQGKEKLFF. CDR3 in DNA: TGTGCCAGTAGTATTGGTCAGGGAAAAGAAAAACTGTTTTTT.